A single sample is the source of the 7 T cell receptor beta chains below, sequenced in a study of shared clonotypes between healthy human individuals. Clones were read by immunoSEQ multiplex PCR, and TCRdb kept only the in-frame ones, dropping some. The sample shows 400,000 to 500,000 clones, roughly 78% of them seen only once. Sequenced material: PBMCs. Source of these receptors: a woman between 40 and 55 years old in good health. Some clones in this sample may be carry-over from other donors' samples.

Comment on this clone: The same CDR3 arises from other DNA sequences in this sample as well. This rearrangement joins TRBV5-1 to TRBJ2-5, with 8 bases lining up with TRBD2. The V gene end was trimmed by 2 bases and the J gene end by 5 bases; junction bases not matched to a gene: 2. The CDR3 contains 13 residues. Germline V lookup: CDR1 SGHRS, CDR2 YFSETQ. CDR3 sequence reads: CASSLAGAETQYF. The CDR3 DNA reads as TGCGCCAGCAGCTTAGCGGGAGCTGAGACCCAGTACTTC.

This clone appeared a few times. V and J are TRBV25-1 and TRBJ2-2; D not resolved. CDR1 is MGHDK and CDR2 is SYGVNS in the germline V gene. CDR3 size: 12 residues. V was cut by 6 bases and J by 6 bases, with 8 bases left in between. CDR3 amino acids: CASSLVPGELFF. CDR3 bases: TGTGCCAGCAGCCTAGTCCCCGGGGAGCTGTTTTTT. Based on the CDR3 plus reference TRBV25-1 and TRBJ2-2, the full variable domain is EADIYQTPRYLVIGTGKKITLECSQTMGHDKMYWYQQDPGMELHLIHYSYGVNSTEKGDLSSESTVSRIRTEHFPLTLESARPSHTSQYLCASSLVPGELFFGEGSRLTVL.

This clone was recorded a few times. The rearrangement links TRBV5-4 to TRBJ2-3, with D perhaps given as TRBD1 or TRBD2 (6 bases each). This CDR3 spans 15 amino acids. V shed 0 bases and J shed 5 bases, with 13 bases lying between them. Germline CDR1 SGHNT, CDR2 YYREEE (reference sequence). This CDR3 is CASSLGGGLGDTQYF. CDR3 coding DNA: TGTGCCAGCAGCTTGGGTGGGGGGCTTGGAGATACGCAGTATTTT. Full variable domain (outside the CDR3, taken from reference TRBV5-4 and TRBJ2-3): ETGVTQSPTHLIKTRGQQVTLRCSSQSGHNTVSWYQQALGQGPQFIFQYYREEENGRGNFPPRFSGLQFPNYSSELNVNALELDDSALYLCASSLGGGLGDTQYFGPGTRLTVL.

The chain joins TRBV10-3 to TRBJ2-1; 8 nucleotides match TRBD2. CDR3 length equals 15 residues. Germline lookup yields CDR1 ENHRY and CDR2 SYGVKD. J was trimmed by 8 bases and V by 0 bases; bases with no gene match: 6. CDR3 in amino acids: CAISESNSGVDEQFF. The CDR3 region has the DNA TGTGCCATCAGTGAGTCCAATAGCGGGGTAGATGAGCAGTTCTTC.

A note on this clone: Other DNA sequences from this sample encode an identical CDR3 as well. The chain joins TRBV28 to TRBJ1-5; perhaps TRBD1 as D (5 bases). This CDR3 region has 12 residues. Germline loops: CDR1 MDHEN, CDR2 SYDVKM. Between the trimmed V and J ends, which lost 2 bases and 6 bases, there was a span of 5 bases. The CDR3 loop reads CASSLQGQPQHF. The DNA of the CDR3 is TGTGCCAGCAGTTTACAGGGTCAGCCCCAGCATTTT.

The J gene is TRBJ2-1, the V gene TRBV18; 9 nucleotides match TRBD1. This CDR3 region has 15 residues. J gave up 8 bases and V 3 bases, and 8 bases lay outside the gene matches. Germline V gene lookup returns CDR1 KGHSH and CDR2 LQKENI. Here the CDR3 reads CASSPGTGPDYEQFF. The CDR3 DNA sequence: TGTGCCAGCTCACCCGGGACAGGGCCGGACTATGAGCAGTTCTTC.

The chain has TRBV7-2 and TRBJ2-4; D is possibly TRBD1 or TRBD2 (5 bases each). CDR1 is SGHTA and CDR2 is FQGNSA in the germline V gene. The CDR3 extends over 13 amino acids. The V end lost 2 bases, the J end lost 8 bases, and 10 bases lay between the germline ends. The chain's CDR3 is CASSLRGADIQYF. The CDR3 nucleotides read TGTGCCAGCAGCTTAAGAGGGGCGGACATTCAGTACTTC.